The 7 T cell receptor beta chains in this list originate from one sample, sequenced in a study of T-cell memory formation after mild COVID-19. TCRdb re-derived calls from the 5' RACE reads in MiXCR, one entry per CDR3 protein. The sample consists of about 320,000 distinct CDR3 sequences, approximately 15% of them appearing once. The sequenced material came from PBMCs or a T cell subset sorted from them (not recorded which). The origin of the receptors is a man aged 18-30 years who had mild COVID-19 (a few samples of this study predate the infection). Cell type and time point are not known.

V gene TRBV5-1 combines with J gene TRBJ2-5; 9 bases fit TRBD2. The CDR3 totals 17 residues. Per the germline V gene, CDR1 is SGHRS and CDR2 is YFSETQ. V lost 4 bases and J lost 2; bases outside the gene matches: 12. The CDR3 nucleotides are TGCGCCAGCAGCCTCTCTGGCGGCGGGGGGGTGCAAGAGACCCAGTACTTC. Protein product: CASSLSGGGGVQETQYF.

This rearrangement joins TRBV11-2 to TRBJ2-1, with D perhaps TRBD1 (6 bases). The CDR3 has 14 residues. The V gene's germline CDR1 is SGHAT and CDR2 FQNNGV. The V and J ends lost 6 bases and 2 bases respectively, with 11 bases between them. CDR3: CASSGDITYNEQFF. The DNA of the CDR3 is TGTGCCAGCAGTGGGGACATCACCTACAATGAGCAGTTCTTC. The full variable domain, with the rest looked up from reference TRBV11-2 and TRBJ2-1, is EAGVAQSPRYKIIEKRQSVAFWCNPISGHATLYWYQQILGQGPKLLIQFQNNGVVDDSQLPKDRFSAERLKGVDSTLKIQPAKLEDSAVYLCASSGDITYNEQFFGPGTRLTVL.

The chain couples TRBV6-5 to TRBJ1-1; 9 nucleotides align to TRBD1. V dropped 5 bases and J dropped 3; count of bases not matched to a gene: 10. This CDR3 comprises 16 residues. Germline loops: CDR1 MNHEY, CDR2 SVGAGI. CDR3 DNA: TGTGCCAGCAGTAAGAACAGGGGGCTCGACCACACTGAAGCTTTCTTT. Translated: CASSKNRGLDHTEAFF.

This clonotype was seen ten or more times. This chain joins TRBV7-2 and TRBJ2-1; no definite D call. This CDR3 comprises 13 residues. Between the trimmed V and J ends, which lost 4 bases and 5 bases, there was a span of 9 bases. The V gene's germline CDR1 is SGHTA and CDR2 FQGNSA. CDR3 nucleotides: TGTGCCAGCAGCTCCCAACTGGACAATGAGCAGTTCTTC. It yields the protein CASSSQLDNEQFF.

About this clonotype itself: This may arise from a read error, as a much more abundant clone is one base away. This CDR3 fails to terminate in the conserved phenylalanine or tryptophan, so it likely reflects a read error. Because the CDR3's place on the DNA is in doubt, the DNA is left out and the CDR3 is given as listed by TCRdb. The chain combines TRBV7-2 with TRBJ2-6; no DNA check was done on the table's D call, TRBD2. A total of 11 residues make up the CDR3, ends included. In germline, CDR1 is SGHTA, CDR2 FQGNSA. The chain's CDR3 is CASSLRGPLTI.

The CDR3 DNA is TGTGCCAGTGGGTCTGTGGACGAGCAGTACGTC. Protein: CASGSVDEQYV. The chain couples TRBV2 to TRBJ2-7; D gene ambiguous. This CDR3 spans 11 amino acids. The V gene lost 9 bases and the J gene lost 5 bases, with 11 bases spanning the gap. Germline assignment: CDR1 SNHLY and CDR2 FYNNEI.

This clonotype was detected a few times. V gene TRBV7-7 combines with J gene TRBJ2-3; D is uncertain. Germline CDR1 and CDR2: SSHAT and FNYEAQ (reference sequence). This CDR3 is 10 amino acids long. CDR3 sequence: CAIGTDTQYF. For the CDR3, the DNA is TGTGCTATCGGCACAGATACGCAGTATTTT.